A selection of T cell receptor beta chains follows, all from one sample in a study of OX40 agonist ivuxolimab in advanced cancers. The data were produced by immunoSEQ multiplex PCR, yet TCRdb's version contains in-frame clones alone and is incomplete. The data show more than 15,000 clones, over 70% seen once. The sample here was CD4+ or CD8+ T cells sorted from blood, taken in a trial of the OX40 agonist ivuxolimab. All receptors derive from an adult with an advanced solid tumor such as melanoma, head and neck, liver or kidney cancer. The CDR3 runs from the conserved cysteine through the conserved F or W. D genes are given only for firm matches. Clone size is shown for a subset of rows, as once, few, many or a class of expanded clone.

>TRBV6-5|-|TRBJ2-1|-
CASSPTITTVNEQFF
TGTGCCAGCAGTCCCACTATTACGACAGTCAATGAGCAGTTCTTC
>TRBV5-6|TRBD2|TRBJ2-7|-
CASSGGGDYEQYF
TGTGCCAGCAGCGGCGGGGGGGACTACGAGCAGTACTTC
>TRBV7-2|-|TRBJ2-5|-
CASSPREAGIQETQYF
TGTGCCAGCAGCCCTCGTGAAGCGGGCATACAAGAGACCCAGTACTTC
>TRBV2|TRBD1|TRBJ1-2|-
CASSSNRGLMYGYTF
TGTGCCAGCAGTTCGAACAGGGGGCTTATGTATGGCTACACCTTC
>TRBV19|TRBD1|TRBJ1-2|-
CASRPIFGTAPNYGYTF
TGTGCCAGTAGGCCAATTTTCGGGACAGCCCCTAACTATGGCTACACCTTC
>TRBV5-6|-|TRBJ2-7|-
CASSLLGSGEQYF
TGTGCCAGCAGCTTGTTAGGGTCGGGCGAGCAGTACTTC
>TRBV11-3|-|TRBJ2-5|-
CASSLEFQETQYF
TGTGCCAGCAGCTTAGAGTTCCAAGAGACCCAGTACTTC
>TRBV6-1|TRBD2|TRBJ2-7|-
CASSESFAGAYEQYF
TGTGCCAGCAGTGAGTCTTTCGCGGGAGCTTACGAGCAGTACTTC
>TRBV7-2|-|TRBJ2-3|-
CASRAGILQTDTQYF
TGTGCCAGCCGGGCAGGCATACTTCAAACAGATACGCAGTATTTT
>TRBV9|-|TRBJ2-3|-
CASSERLDFKTDTQYF
TGTGCCAGCAGCGAACGACTGGACTTTAAAACAGATACGCAGTATTTT
>TRBV7-8|TRBD1|TRBJ2-7|-
CASSRPGQGYEQYF
TGTGCCAGCAGCCGGCCGGGACAGGGCTACGAGCAGTACTTC
>TRBV15|-|TRBJ1-1|-
CATGVEYRAEAFF
TGTGCCACCGGGGTAGAATATAGAGCTGAAGCTTTCTTT
>TRBV2|-|TRBJ1-2|-
CARRDTNYGYTF
TGTGCCAGGAGAGACACTAACTATGGCTACACCTTC
>TRBV19|TRBD1|TRBJ1-5|-
CASSIGSGGGGQPQHF
TGTGCCAGTAGTATAGGGTCCGGAGGGGGCGGGCAGCCCCAGCATTTT
>TRBV28|TRBD1|TRBJ2-5|-
CASSSLGQGRGTQYF
TGTGCCAGCAGTTCACTCGGACAGGGGAGAGGGACCCAGTACTTC
>TRBV9|-|TRBJ2-3|-
CASNRRTSTDTQYF
TGTGCCAGCAATAGGAGGACTAGCACAGATACGCAGTATTTT
>TRBV10-3|TRBD1|TRBJ1-1|-
CAISGPKPGQGTMNTEAFF
TGTGCCATCAGTGGTCCGAAACCGGGACAGGGGACAATGAACACTGAAGCTTTCTTT
>TRBV7-9|-|TRBJ1-1|-
CASSHPNTEAFF
TGTGCCAGCAGCCACCCGAACACTGAAGCTTTCTTT
>TRBV21-1|-|TRBJ1-4|-
CASRQDSTNEKLFF
TGTGCCAGCAGGCAGGACTCAACTAATGAAAAACTGTTTTTT
>TRBV27|TRBD1|TRBJ1-2|-
CASSLSIRGGGYTF
TGTGCCAGCAGTTTATCGATCAGGGGGGGTGGCTACACCTTC
>TRBV5-1|TRBD2|TRBJ2-3|-
CASSPRVAGVLDTQYF
TGCGCCAGCAGCCCCAGGGTAGCGGGAGTGTTAGATACGCAGTATTTT
>TRBV11-2|-|TRBJ2-5|-
CASSLGAQETQYF
TGTGCCAGCAGCTTAGGAGCACAAGAGACCCAGTACTTC
>TRBV2|TRBD2|TRBJ2-3|once
CASSFSPGLAASHLSTDTQYF
TGTGCCAGCAGTTTCTCACCGGGACTAGCGGCCTCACACCTTAGCACAGATACGCAGTATTTT
>TRBV6-5|-|TRBJ1-1|-
CASSRGSNTEAFF
TGTGCCAGCAGTCGTGGGTCGAACACTGAAGCTTTCTTT
>TRBV25-1|-|TRBJ1-6|-
CASRGAGSSPLHF
TGTGCCAGCAGAGGGGCGGGTAGTTCACCCCTCCACTTT
>TRBV6-1|-|TRBJ1-3|-
CASTGPFSGNTIYF
TGTGCCAGCACGGGTCCTTTCTCTGGAAACACCATATATTTT
>TRBV5-1|TRBD1|TRBJ1-2|-
CASTRTGANYGYTF
TGCGCCAGCACCCGGACAGGGGCTAACTATGGCTACACCTTC
>TRBV6-5|-|TRBJ1-2|-
CASSPGRAYGYTF
TGTGCCAGCAGTCCGGGAAGGGCCTATGGCTACACCTTC
>TRBV27|TRBD2|TRBJ2-1|once
CASSPSGRAYNEQFF
TGTGCCAGCAGTCCTAGCGGGAGGGCCTACAATGAGCAGTTCTTC
>TRBV19|-|TRBJ2-2|-
CASSYANTGELFF
TGTGCCAGTAGTTACGCGAACACCGGGGAGCTGTTTTTT
>TRBV5-1|-|TRBJ1-1|few
CASSLDAWMNTEAFF
TGCGCCAGCAGCTTGGATGCCTGGATGAACACTGAAGCTTTCTTT
>TRBV7-8|TRBD1|TRBJ1-2|-
CASSYRDRGYGYTF
TGTGCCAGCAGCTATCGGGACAGGGGCTATGGCTACACCTTC
>TRBV6-6|-|TRBJ2-4|-
CASRAGPKNIQYF
TGTGCCAGCAGGGCCGGGCCTAAAAACATTCAGTACTTC
>TRBV27|-|TRBJ2-7|-
CASSLDRPFSPYEQYF
TGTGCCAGCAGTCTCGACAGGCCTTTCTCCCCTTACGAGCAGTACTTC
>TRBV5-1|-|TRBJ1-2|-
CASSPPGRTNYGYTF
TGCGCCAGCAGCCCGCCGGGACGGACTAACTATGGCTACACCTTC
>TRBV4-1|-|TRBJ1-2|-
CASSQDLGGTKYGYTF
TGCGCCAGCAGCCAAGATCTTGGGGGGACCAAATATGGCTACACCTTC
>TRBV5-1|TRBD1|TRBJ2-3|-
CASSGEGQVTDTQYF
TGCGCCAGCAGCGGAGAGGGACAGGTCACAGATACGCAGTATTTT
>TRBV5-1|-|TRBJ1-4|-
CASSLVGTPNEKLFF
TGCGCCAGCAGCTTGGTCGGGACACCGAATGAAAAACTGTTTTTT
>TRBV4-2|TRBD2|TRBJ2-1|-
CASSQARGASGNNEQFF
TGTGCCAGCAGCCAAGCTAGAGGGGCTAGCGGAAACAATGAGCAGTTCTTC
>TRBV29-1|-|TRBJ2-7|-
CSASRPSGLEQYF
TGCAGCGCCAGCCGCCCCTCGGGATTGGAGCAGTACTTC
>TRBV7-3|-|TRBJ1-3|-
CASSSLGLSGNTIYF
TGTGCCAGCAGCTCCTTAGGGCTCTCTGGAAACACCATATATTTT
>TRBV30|-|TRBJ1-5|-
CAWSGGANQPQHF
TGTGCCTGGAGTGGGGGGGCTAATCAGCCCCAGCATTTT
>TRBV5-1|-|TRBJ1-3|-
CASSLGTAGFGNTIYF
TGCGCCAGCAGCTTGGGGACGGCCGGGTTTGGAAACACCATATATTTT
>TRBV9|-|TRBJ1-3|-
CASSVGGRDSGNTIYF
TGTGCCAGCAGCGTAGGAGGCAGGGACTCTGGAAACACCATATATTTT
>TRBV9|-|TRBJ2-5|-
CASSVEGGQETQYF
TGTGCCAGCAGCGTAGAGGGGGGCCAAGAGACCCAGTACTTC
>TRBV5-1|-|TRBJ2-6|-
CASRRKSPGTDSGANVLTF
TGCGCCAGCAGGCGGAAGAGTCCCGGGACTGACTCTGGGGCCAACGTCCTGACTTTC
>TRBV19|TRBD1|TRBJ1-5|-
CASSRGGASNQPQHF
TGTGCCAGTAGCCGAGGGGGCGCGAGCAATCAGCCCCAGCATTTT
>TRBV5-1|-|TRBJ2-5|-
CASSLVPRAQETQYF
TGCGCCAGCAGCTTGGTCCCCCGGGCCCAAGAGACCCAGTACTTC
>TRBV5-4|-|TRBJ1-2|-
CASSLVYGLESYGYTF
TGTGCCAGCAGCTTAGTTTACGGATTAGAGTCCTATGGCTACACCTTC
>TRBV19|-|TRBJ1-1|-
CASSIFRSDSTNTEAFF
TGTGCCAGTAGTATATTTCGAAGTGACAGTACGAACACTGAAGCTTTCTTT
>TRBV7-3|-|TRBJ2-1|-
CASRGGTLNEQFF
TGTGCCAGCAGAGGCGGGACACTCAATGAGCAGTTCTTC
>TRBV19|-|TRBJ1-2|-
CASSILGRDGYTF
TGTGCCAGTAGTATTCTCGGCCGTGATGGCTACACCTTC
>TRBV14|TRBD2|TRBJ2-1|-
CASSPPTSGGGSYNEQFF
TGTGCCAGCAGCCCCCCGACTAGCGGGGGTGGCTCCTACAATGAGCAGTTCTTC
>TRBV6-6|-|TRBJ2-1|-
CASSYPEQFF
TGTGCCAGCAGTTACCCCGAGCAGTTCTTC